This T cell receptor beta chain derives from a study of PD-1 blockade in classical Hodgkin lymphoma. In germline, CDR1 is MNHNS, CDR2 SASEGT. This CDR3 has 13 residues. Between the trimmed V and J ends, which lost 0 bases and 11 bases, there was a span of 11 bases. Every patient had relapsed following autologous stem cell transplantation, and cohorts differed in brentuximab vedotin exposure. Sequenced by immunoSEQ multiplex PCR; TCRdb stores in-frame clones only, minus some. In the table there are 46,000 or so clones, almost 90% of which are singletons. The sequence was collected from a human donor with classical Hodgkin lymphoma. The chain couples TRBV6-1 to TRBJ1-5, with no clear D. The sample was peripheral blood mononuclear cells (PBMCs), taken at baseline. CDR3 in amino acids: CASSEASGMTQHF. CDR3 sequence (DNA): TGTGCCAGCAGTGAAGCTTCAGGTATGACCCAGCATTTT.